This is a list of T cell receptor beta chains from one sample in a study of shared clonotypes between healthy human individuals. The method was immunoSEQ multiplex PCR; TCRdb's version includes in-frame clones alone and lacks a portion of them. The sample has about 1.5 million clones; roughly 98% are singletons. Material for sequencing was naive CD4+ T cells sorted from blood. The receptors originated from a man aged 25-45 years in good health. The CDR3 runs from the conserved cysteine through the conserved F or W. D genes are given only for firm matches. Part of the rows lack a size; the others show once, few, many or a class for expanded clones.

- | TRBJ2-1 | TRBV5-6 | - | TGTGCCAGCAGCTTGCAGCAACTTGTCTATGAGCAGTTCTTC | CASSLQQLVYEQFF
- | TRBJ2-7 | TRBV28 | - | TGTGCCAGTAGGGGGGGTTTCGTCTACGAGCAGTACTTC | CASRGGFVYEQYF
- | TRBJ2-1 | TRBV29-1 | - | TGCAGCTCGAGACAGAACTACAATGAGCAGTTCTTC | CSSRQNYNEQFF
- | TRBJ1-4 | TRBV10-3 | - | TGTGCCATCAGTGACTATGGGGGGGCAACTAATGAAAAACTGTTTTTT | CAISDYGGATNEKLFF
- | TRBJ2-7 | TRBV15 | TRBD1 | TGTGCCACCAGCAGACGGACAGGGGCGAAGAGGAGGGAGCAGTACTTC | CATSRRTGAKRREQYF
- | TRBJ2-5 | TRBV5-5 | - | TGTGCCAGCAGCTTGGGGGCGCCAATGGAGACCCAGTACTTC | CASSLGAPMETQYF
- | TRBJ2-7 | TRBV19 | - | TGTGCCAGTAGTACAGTTCCCGGATACGAGCAGTACTTC | CASSTVPGYEQYF
- | TRBJ1-3 | TRBV5-1 | - | TGCGCCAGCAGCTCGGAACAGGGTAGAAACACCATATATTTT | CASSSEQGRNTIYF
- | TRBJ2-1 | TRBV5-1 | TRBD2 | TGCGCCAGCAGCCGGGGACTAGCGGTTGGGGAATCCAATGAGCAGTTCTTC | CASSRGLAVGESNEQFF
once | TRBJ2-7 | TRBV5-5 | TRBD1 | TGTGCCAGCAGCTCCCTGAAGACAGGGTTTCGGTACGAGCAGTACTTC | CASSSLKTGFRYEQYF
- | TRBJ2-6 | TRBV5-1 | - | TGCGCCAGCAGCTTGGCCGACCTCTCAGGGGCCAACGTCCTGACTTTC | CASSLADLSGANVLTF
- | TRBJ2-3 | TRBV18 | TRBD2 | TGTGCCAGCTCACCAATCGTCCGGGAGGGCACAGATACGCAGTATTTT | CASSPIVREGTDTQYF
once | TRBJ2-4 | TRBV5-1 | - | TGCGCCAGCAGCCCTGGGGACGTGAAAAACATTCAGTACTTC | CASSPGDVKNIQYF
- | TRBJ1-2 | TRBV19 | - | TGTGCCAGTAGTACAGTTGCCTATGGCTACACCTTC | CASSTVAYGYTF
- | TRBJ2-1 | TRBV5-1 | - | TGCGCCAGCAGCTTGGCATTAACGGGAGCAGACTACAATGAGCAGTTCTTC | CASSLALTGADYNEQFF
- | TRBJ2-1 | TRBV15 | - | TGTGCCACCAGCAGAGCTGCGGCCTACAATGAGCAGTTCTTC | CATSRAAAYNEQFF
- | TRBJ2-3 | TRBV7-9 | - | TGTGCCAGCAGCTTAGTAACGGGTGGGACAGATACGCAGTATTTT | CASSLVTGGTDTQYF
- | TRBJ1-1 | TRBV6-5 | - | TGTGCCAGCAGTCCCGGGACCAACACTGAAGCTTTCTTT | CASSPGTNTEAFF
- | TRBJ2-7 | TRBV18 | TRBD1 | TGTGCCAGCTCACCACGGGCAGGGGGCTACGAGCAGTACTTC | CASSPRAGGYEQYF
- | TRBJ2-2 | TRBV2 | - | TGTGCCACAGGGGAAACACCGCCCGGGGAGCTGTTTTTT | CATGETPPGELFF
- | TRBJ2-5 | TRBV29-1 | - | TGCAGCGTGTTCTCGCGGCAAGAGACCCAGTACTTC | CSVFSRQETQYF
few | TRBJ1-2 | TRBV28 | - | TGTGCCAGCAGTTCAGGATCGACAACCTATGGCTACACCTTC | CASSSGSTTYGYTF
- | TRBJ1-5 | TRBV30 | - | TGTGCCTGGAGTGTCGGAACAGCCAATGGGCCCCAGCATTTT | CAWSVGTANGPQHF
- | TRBJ2-2 | TRBV6-4 | - | TGTGCCAGCAGCACCGTGGGGGACGGAACCGGGGAGCTGTTTTTT | CASSTVGDGTGELFF
- | TRBJ2-2 | TRBV28 | TRBD1 | TGTGCCAGCCGCAACAGGGGGGCCGACACCGGGGAGCTGTTTTTT | CASRNRGADTGELFF
- | TRBJ1-1 | TRBV6-1 | - | TGTGCCAGCAGTGTGTGGGGGACTGAAGCTTTCTTT | CASSVWGTEAFF
- | TRBJ1-3 | TRBV7-6 | TRBD1 | TGTGCCAGCAGCCAAATGACAGGGAACGGAAACACCATATATTTT | CASSQMTGNGNTIYF
- | TRBJ1-4 | TRBV6-1 | TRBD1 | TGTGCCAGCAGTGTGGACAGGGGAGGGGAAAAACTGTTTTTT | CASSVDRGGEKLFF
- | TRBJ2-1 | TRBV6-5 | - | TGTGCCAGCAGCCGACGGTTGGGCCTATACAATGAGCAGTTCTTC | CASSRRLGLYNEQFF
- | TRBJ2-7 | TRBV29-1 | TRBD1 | TGCAGCGTCGCCCGTAGACAGGGGACCTACGAGCAGTACTTC | CSVARRQGTYEQYF
- | TRBJ1-5 | TRBV12-1 | - | TGTGCCAGCAGCTATAATGGGACACAGGATTCGTATAGCAATCAGCCCCAGCATTTT | CASSYNGTQDSYSNQPQHF
- | TRBJ2-5 | TRBV6-5 | - | TGTGCCAGCAGTTACCCGAATGCGAAGACCCAGTACTTC | CASSYPNAKTQYF
- | TRBJ1-1 | TRBV2 | TRBD1 | TGTGCCAGCAGTGAACTGGACAGGGGCTATGAAGCTTTCTTT | CASSELDRGYEAFF
- | TRBJ1-5 | TRBV5-3 | - | TGTGCCAGAAGCTTGGCAGATGATGGGGGGATCAATCAGCCCCAGCATTTT | CARSLADDGGINQPQHF
- | TRBJ2-2 | TRBV9 | - | TGTGCCAGCAGTAGGGCGAACACCGGGGAGCTGTTTTTT | CASSRANTGELFF
- | TRBJ2-7 | TRBV6-1 | - | TGTGCCAGCAGTGTGGGGGCTAGTCCGACGACCGAGCAGTACTTC | CASSVGASPTTEQYF
once | TRBJ2-2 | TRBV10-3 | - | TGTGCCATCAGGGGCGACCTCTTCGGGGAGCTGTTTTTT | CAIRGDLFGELFF
- | TRBJ2-2 | TRBV4-1 | TRBD2 | TGCGCCAGCAGCTCTAGCGGGACCACCGGGGAGCTGTTTTTT | CASSSSGTTGELFF
- | TRBJ2-5 | TRBV9 | - | TGTGCCAGCAGCGTAGGTGCGGGAGAGACCCAGTACTTC | CASSVGAGETQYF
- | TRBJ2-2 | TRBV18 | - | TGTGCCAGCTCGTCTCAGGGGAGCGGGGAGCTGTTTTTT | CASSSQGSGELFF
- | TRBJ2-7 | TRBV2 | - | TGTGCCAGCATCGCCAGGACCGGCTACGAGCAGTACTTC | CASIARTGYEQYF
- | TRBJ2-2 | TRBV5-1 | TRBD2 | TGCGCCAGCAGCTTGGCGCAGGGTCTAGCGGGTAACACCGGGGAGCTGTTTTTT | CASSLAQGLAGNTGELFF
- | TRBJ2-7 | TRBV7-9 | - | TGTGCCAGCAGCCCCAGACAGGCGAGCTACGAGCAGTACTTC | CASSPRQASYEQYF
- | TRBJ1-5 | TRBV28 | - | TGTGCCAGCAGTCCGAGGACAGCTAGCAATCAGCCCCAGCATTTT | CASSPRTASNQPQHF
- | TRBJ2-1 | TRBV11-3 | TRBD2 | TGTGCCAGCAGCTTTAGCGGGGGGTCCTACAATGAGCAGTTCTTC | CASSFSGGSYNEQFF
- | TRBJ1-3 | TRBV6-5 | - | TGTGCCAGCAGCGGACGGGTCTCTGGAAACACCATATATTTT | CASSGRVSGNTIYF
- | TRBJ1-4 | TRBV5-1 | - | TGCGCCAGCAGCACGACTCCGGCGGGTGAAAAACTGTTTTTT | CASSTTPAGEKLFF
- | TRBJ2-2 | TRBV18 | - | TGTGCCAGCCCGGGGCTGGCAGGGCCGCAGACCGGGGAGCTGTTTTTT | CASPGLAGPQTGELFF
- | TRBJ2-2 | TRBV5-1 | - | TGCGCCAGCAGCACTTTAGAAGGCGGGAACACCGGGGAGCTGTTTTTT | CASSTLEGGNTGELFF
- | TRBJ2-1 | TRBV29-1 | TRBD2 | TGCAGCGTTGGGACTAGCGGGTTCAGCTCCTACAATGAGCAGTTCTTC | CSVGTSGFSSYNEQFF
- | TRBJ1-2 | TRBV19 | TRBD1 | TGTGCCACCGGGACAGGGGACTATGGCTACACCTTC | CATGTGDYGYTF
once | TRBJ1-6 | TRBV9 | TRBD1 | TGTGCCAGCAGCGTACAGGGGGCCTTGTCACCCCTCCACTTT | CASSVQGALSPLHF
- | TRBJ1-3 | TRBV5-1 | TRBD1 | TGCGCCAGCAGCCTGGCTGGGACAGCTCTGGGAGGAAACACCATATATTTT | CASSLAGTALGGNTIYF
- | TRBJ1-5 | TRBV19 | - | TGTGCCAGTAGTTGGCTTCCCCCATCCAATCAGCCCCAGCATTTT | CASSWLPPSNQPQHF
- | TRBJ2-7 | TRBV5-4 | TRBD2 | TGTGCCAGCAGCGGGGGAGGGCAGCGGGAGCCAACCCAGGGGTACTTC | CASSGGGQREPTQGYF